This entry concerns a single TCR beta chain. A junction end diverges from the germline sequence, so it may reflect a read error. The record originates from a study of blood T cell repertoires in COVID-19. Study summary: PBMCs, B-cell-depleted T cells, or T cells provided the cDNA or gDNA that made up the material.

This table comes from immunoSEQ multiplex PCR, and its TCRdb copy is limited to in-frame clones, with some not included. The data show approximately 65,000 clones, 65% to 80% seen once. Germline V CDR1 and CDR2: KGHSH, LQKENI. This CDR3 contains 13 residues. The V and J genes are TRBV18 and TRBJ2-2; D is unclear. This receptor was obtained from a woman of 80 years or more with active or convalescent COVID-19. Sequenced sample: peripheral blood. The CDR3 DNA reads as TGTGCCAGCTCGCCACGTCCAGCCGGGGAGCTGTTTTTT. Protein sequence: CASSPRPAGELFF.